Each of the 22 T cell receptor beta chains below was sequenced from the same sample in a study of metastatic and nonmetastatic thyroid tumors. TCRdb reprocessed the PCR reads via MiXCR. Of around 8,600 clones listed, under 40% are singletons. No patient had received any treatment before thyroid surgery. The sequenced material came from tumor tissue. The receptors derive from a female donor with papillary thyroid cancer or a benign thyroid nodule (not recorded which). Some clones in this sample may be carry-over from other donors' samples.

This clone is judged medium-sized. This chain joins TRBV12-3 or TRBV12-4 and TRBJ1-6; 8 bases map to TRBD1. Trimming at V came to 3 bases and at J to 8 bases, leaving 6 bases not matched to a gene. The CDR3 extends over 15 amino acids. CDR3 in DNA: TGTGCCAGCAGTTTTACGAGACAGGGGCATTCACCCCTCCACTTT. Translating it yields CASSFTRQGHSPLHF.

This chain connects TRBV10-1 to TRBJ2-7, with 9 bases aligning to TRBD1. J gave up 5 bases and V 4 bases, and 3 bases lay outside the gene matches. The CDR3 sequence is 13 residues long. CDR1 and CDR2 from the germline V gene are WNHNN and SYGVQD (reference sequence). The CDR3 sequence: CASSGQGVDEQYF. The DNA of the CDR3 is TGCGCCAGCAGTGGACAGGGGGTGGACGAGCAGTACTTC.

V is TRBV19 and J is TRBJ1-2; TRBD1 agrees at 7 bases. V gave up 6 bases and J gave up 8 bases; unmatched junction bases: 6. Germline CDR1 LNHDA, CDR2 SQIVND (reference sequence). The CDR3 totals 12 residues. In DNA form, the CDR3 reads TGTGCCAGTAGCTTTACAGGGGCCGGCTACACCTTC. Translation: CASSFTGAGYTF.

This chain connects TRBV9 to TRBJ1-2; D perhaps matches TRBD1 (6 bases). Germline values: CDR1 SGDLS, CDR2 YYNGEE. This CDR3 region has 16 residues. V lost 0 bases to trimming and J lost 4 bases, with 16 bases between them. As DNA, the CDR3 is TGTGCCAGCAGCGTAGGGACAGCCCGACTAGGCTATGGCTACACCTTC. Translating gives CASSVGTARLGYGYTF.

Concerning this clone: The conserved final phenylalanine or tryptophan is absent from the CDR3, which likely points to a read error. CDR3 in amino acids: CASSPRGRGTGELFV. In DNA, the CDR3 is TGTGCCAGCAGCCCGAGGGGGCGCGGAACCGGGGAGCTGTTTGTT. This chain connects TRBV11-2 to TRBJ2-2, with 7 bases that match TRBD1. Germline CDR1 reads SGHAT; CDR2 reads FQNNGV. Germline trimming cut 5 bases from V and 5 bases from J; bases unmatched to any gene: 8. The CDR3 is made up of 15 amino acids.

This chain connects TRBV9 to TRBJ2-7; TRBD2 aligns across 10 bases. CDR3 length: 15 amino acids. Germline V CDR1 and CDR2: SGDLS, YYNGEE. The trim removed 0 bases at V and 4 bases at J, leaving 4 bases unmatched. The CDR3 coding sequence is TGTGCCAGCAGCGTAGCCACTAGCGGGATTTACGAGCAGTACTTC. Translated: CASSVATSGIYEQYF.

By sample share, this clone is medium-sized (0.01 to 0.1%). The chain is built from TRBV20-1 and TRBJ1-5; tentative D call: TRBD1 (6 bases). The V gene's germline CDR1 is DFQATT and CDR2 SNEGSKA (reference sequence). The CDR3 length is 14 residues. V dropped 0 bases and J dropped 6 bases, with 12 bases sitting between them. CDR3 nucleotides: TGCAGTGCTAGAGACTTCAGGGGCGGTCAGCCCCAGCATTTT. As protein: CSARDFRGGQPQHF.

There are many counts of this clone. The rearrangement uses TRBV7-9 and TRBJ1-5, with D possibly being TRBD1 (6 bases). The germline CDR1 and CDR2 sequences are SEHNR and FQNEAQ (reference sequence). The CDR3 is 15 residues long. The germline V and J ends were trimmed by 1 base and 3 bases, with 10 bases remaining between them. In nucleotides, the CDR3 is TGTGCCAGCAGCTTAGGTGGGGGCTCCAATCAGCCCCAGCATTTT. The encoded protein is CASSLGGGSNQPQHF.

This clone was recorded a few times. This rearrangement joins TRBV24-1 to TRBJ2-3; D perhaps matches TRBD1 (5 bases). The CDR3 runs to 14 residues. Trimming shortened V by 4 bases and J by 10 bases, and 17 bases separated the two germline ends. Per germline, CDR1 KGHDR and CDR2 SFDVKD. The CDR3 here is CATSEGRASKPQYF. CDR3 sequence (DNA): TGTGCCACCAGTGAGGGCAGGGCATCGAAGCCGCAGTATTTT.

This clone qualifies as medium-sized. The chain uses TRBV28 and TRBJ2-7, with D uncertain. This CDR3 comprises 12 residues. Trimming cost V 3 bases and J 3 bases, with 6 bases left between them. Germline loops: CDR1 MDHEN, CDR2 SYDVKM. The CDR3 reads CASSFDRYEQYF. The CDR3 nucleotides are TGTGCCAGCAGTTTCGACCGCTACGAGCAGTACTTC. Combining the CDR3 with reference TRBV28 and TRBJ2-7 gives the whole variable domain DVKVTQSSRYLVKRTGEKVFLECVQDMDHENMFWYRQDPGLGLRLIYFSYDVKMKEKGDIPEGYSVSREKKERFSLILESASTNQTSMYLCASSFDRYEQYFGPGTRLTVT.

This clone was seen a handful of times. The CDR3 region has the DNA TGTGCCAGCAGTTCGACTAGCGGTCAGTACTTC. This sequence encodes CASSSTSGQYF. The genes are TRBV28 and TRBJ2-7; TRBD2 agrees at 9 bases. Germline V CDR1 and CDR2: MDHEN, SYDVKM. The CDR3 loop spans 11 amino acids. After removal of 4 bases from V and 10 bases from J, the junction contained 2 bases not matched to a gene.

This clone was picked up a small number of times. The chain has TRBV2 and TRBJ1-3; D is undetermined. Per germline, CDR1 SNHLY and CDR2 FYNNEI. Trimming cost V 3 bases and J 0 bases, with 9 bases left between them. The CDR3 loop spans 15 amino acids. The DNA for the CDR3 is TGTGCCAGCAGTGAGAAATTCTCCTCTGGAAACACCATATATTTT. Its protein is CASSEKFSSGNTIYF.

This clone was picked up a small number of times. The chain links TRBV19 to TRBJ2-7, with D possibly being TRBD1 or TRBD2 (6 bases each). V lost 8 bases and J lost 3, with 20 bases in between. This CDR3 has 15 amino acids. Germline assignment: CDR1 LNHDA and CDR2 SQIVND (reference sequence). The CDR3 loop is CASAKGGQRLYEQYF. In DNA form, the CDR3 reads TGTGCCAGTGCAAAGGGAGGACAGAGACTCTACGAGCAGTACTTC.

This rearrangement joins TRBV28 to TRBJ2-7; 11 bases are a match to TRBD2. This CDR3 region has 15 residues. The V and J ends lost 5 bases and 2 bases, in that order; junction bases with no gene match: 5. Per the germline V gene, CDR1 is MDHEN and CDR2 is SYDVKM. The CDR3, as DNA: TGTGCCAGCAGTCCGGGGACTAGCGGAACCTACGAGCAGTACTTC. As protein: CASSPGTSGTYEQYF.

By sample fraction, this clone is medium-sized. DNA for the CDR3: TGTGCCTGGAGTACGTGGGGGAGCCGATCAGATACGCAGTATTTT. Protein: CAWSTWGSRSDTQYF. The V gene is TRBV30, the J gene TRBJ2-3; either TRBD1 or TRBD2 may fit D (5 bases each). Germline V gives CDR1 GTSNPN, CDR2 SVGIG (reference sequence). Trimming shortened V by 2 bases and J by 4 bases, and 16 bases separated the two germline ends. The CDR3 totals 15 residues.

This clone was detected a few times. The V call is TRBV12-3 or TRBV12-4, the J call TRBJ2-3; 8 positions agree with TRBD2. This CDR3 region has 16 residues. Trimming removed 7 bases from V and 2 bases from J; junction bases left unmatched: 11. Here the CDR3 reads CASIKRTSWDTDTQYF. The CDR3 DNA sequence: TGTGCCAGCATCAAAAGGACTAGCTGGGACACAGATACGCAGTATTTT.

This clone showed up just a few times. The chain employs TRBV25-1 and TRBJ1-1; perhaps TRBD1 as D (5 bases). V lost 4 bases and J 3 bases, leaving 9 bases between the germline ends. The CDR3 has 13 amino acids. Germline-derived CDR1 and CDR2 are MGHDK and SYGVNS. The CDR3, as DNA: TGTGCCAGCAGTGGTAAAGGGGACACTGAAGCTTTCTTT. Its protein is CASSGKGDTEAFF. Filled out from reference TRBV25-1 and TRBJ1-1, the complete variable domain reads EADIYQTPRYLVIGTGKKITLECSQTMGHDKMYWYQQDPGMELHLIHYSYGVNSTEKGDLSSESTVSRIRTEHFPLTLESARPSHTSQYLCASSGKGDTEAFFGQGTRLTVV.

Within the sample, this clone is medium-sized. The chain carries TRBV19 and TRBJ2-5; TRBD1 agrees at 8 bases. V was clipped by 4 bases and J by 4 bases; unmatched bases: 8. Germline loops: CDR1 LNHDA, CDR2 SQIVND (reference sequence). The CDR3 sequence is 15 residues long. The chain's CDR3 is CASSRGGRGRETQYF. In DNA form, the CDR3 reads TGTGCCAGTAGTAGGGGCGGCAGGGGGCGAGAGACCCAGTACTTC.

The chain is built from TRBV25-1 and TRBJ2-5; D remains ambiguous. Germline V gives CDR1 MGHDK, CDR2 SYGVNS. V lost 3 bases, J lost 2 bases, and 1 base lay in between. The CDR3 totals 11 residues. This CDR3 is CASSEQETQYF. The CDR3 nucleotides read TGTGCCAGCAGTGAGCAAGAGACCCAGTACTTC. Full variable domain (missing parts from reference TRBV25-1 and TRBJ2-5): EADIYQTPRYLVIGTGKKITLECSQTMGHDKMYWYQQDPGMELHLIHYSYGVNSTEKGDLSSESTVSRIRTEHFPLTLESARPSHTSQYLCASSEQETQYFGPGTRLLVL.

This clone was detected a few times. In DNA, the CDR3 is TGTGCCAGCAGTTTCTTGTCGGGCACAGATACGCAGTATTTT. Translation: CASSFLSGTDTQYF. The V gene is TRBV28, the J gene TRBJ2-3; no clear D. Trimming stripped 3 bases from V and 1 base from J, with 8 bases between. Germline lookup yields CDR1 MDHEN and CDR2 SYDVKM. The CDR3 loop spans 14 amino acids. Full variable domain (remainder filled in from reference TRBV28 and TRBJ2-3): DVKVTQSSRYLVKRTGEKVFLECVQDMDHENMFWYRQDPGLGLRLIYFSYDVKMKEKGDIPEGYSVSREKKERFSLILESASTNQTSMYLCASSFLSGTDTQYFGPGTRLTVL.

This clone was seen a few times. The chain recombines TRBV27 with TRBJ2-7; D is possibly TRBD1 (6 bases). Germline CDR1 reads MNHEY; CDR2 reads SMNVEV (reference sequence). Trimming took 6 bases from V and 5 from J, leaving 11 bases between them. CDR3 length: 12 residues. CDR3 sequence reads: CASSDTGNEQYF. The CDR3 nucleotides are TGTGCCAGCAGCGACACAGGGAACGAGCAGTACTTC.

The chain employs TRBV2 and TRBJ2-2, with no clear D. V lost 4 bases, J lost 1 base, and 7 bases lay in between. Germline CDR1 reads SNHLY; CDR2 reads FYNNEI. The CDR3 extends over 14 amino acids. CDR3 DNA: TGTGCCAGCAGTGTGAGAGGGAACACCGGGGAGCTGTTTTTT. Translation: CASSVRGNTGELFF.